These 3 T cell receptor beta chains originate from one sample sequenced in a study of shared clonotypes between healthy human individuals. TCRdb keeps only in-frame clones here, not all; method: immunoSEQ multiplex PCR. The data hold approximately 2.5 million clones, with over 85% observed a single time. Sequenced material: naive CD4+ T cells sorted from blood. The subset: CD45RA+ positively selected. Source of these receptors: a man aged 18 to 29 in good health.

The gene calls are TRBV10-1 and TRBJ2-7; D ambiguous. Germline V gene sequence: CDR1 WNHNN, CDR2 SYGVQD (reference sequence). This CDR3 comprises 13 residues. V shed 2 bases and J shed 6 bases, with 11 bases lying between them. The CDR3, as DNA: TGCGCCAGCAGTGAGATCGTTTCTGGCGAGCAGTACTTC. Amino acids: CASSEIVSGEQYF.

This clone was observed once. The V gene is TRBV19, the J gene TRBJ2-3, with 13 bases identical to TRBD2. V dropped 3 bases and J dropped 2; count of bases not matched to a gene: 2. The CDR3 totals 16 residues. CDR1 LNHDA and CDR2 SQIVND come from the germline V gene (reference sequence). The CDR3 protein is CASSMTSGGFTDTQYF. CDR3 coding DNA: TGTGCCAGTAGTATGACTAGCGGGGGGTTCACAGATACGCAGTATTTT.

The CDR3 DNA reads as TGTGCCAGCAGCAAAAGCACAGGGGGCGGTACGTACGAGCAGTACTTC. Translated: CASSKSTGGGTYEQYF. The chain uses TRBV5-5 and TRBJ2-7; TRBD1 aligns across 9 bases. This CDR3 has 16 amino acids. The germline V gene has CDR1 SGHKS and CDR2 YYEKEE (reference sequence). The ends lost 4 bases at V and 4 bases at J; junction bases unmatched: 12.